What follows describes a single T cell receptor beta chain. No antigen is known for it. This entry comes from a study of cytomegalovirus exposure and HLA in healthy donors. Study-wide points: In a later analysis, TCR association rates varied by HLA locus: DRB1 most, HLA-C fewest. The study assumed roughly uniform donor sequencing depth for presence/absence analyses. In a later analysis, TCR beta V- and J-gene trimming showed a link to a missense DCLRE1C variant. TCR sequences were mostly rare, though some public TCRs occurred in many donors.

Unmatched junction bases numbered 13, after V lost 6 bases and J lost 8 bases. The CDR3 runs to 15 residues. The germline V gene has CDR1 SGHRS and CDR2 YFSETQ. 13 Jbeta primers and 60 Vbeta primers were used for the PCR. Measured with immunoSEQ multiplex PCR; TCRdb has only the in-frame clones, and not every one. The table shows about 170,000 clones, with around 80% occurring only once. This chain joins TRBV5-1 and TRBJ2-2; 7 bases agree with TRBD1. This TCR came from a boy aged 2 to 10 in good health and CMV-seronegative. Sequencing was done on a sample of PBMCs. CDR3 loop: CASNPGQFLNGELFF. The CDR3, as DNA: TGCGCCAGCAACCCGGGACAGTTTCTCAATGGGGAGCTGTTTTTT.